Below are 30 T cell receptor beta chains sequenced from a single sample in a study of T cells in women clearing cervical HPV infection. Generated by immunoSEQ multiplex PCR, the TCRdb table keeps only in-frame clones and is missing some. This sample's clone table lists about 48,000 clones. The sample taken for sequencing was blood buffy coat. The source is a woman between 18 and 70 years old with a cervical HPV16 infection that either progressed to CIN3+ or cleared (not recorded which).

With respect to this clone: The sequence runs out 3 residues before the end of the CDR3; the remainder is reconstructed from the germline J gene. The rearrangement links TRBV7-9 to TRBJ1-6; a possible D gene is TRBD1 (5 bases). Germline V gene lookup returns CDR1 SEHNR and CDR2 FQNEAQ (reference sequence). The CDR3 runs 14 residues. Trimming removed 1 base from V and 10 bases from J, with 11 bases in between. CDR3 amino acids: CASSLGGADSPLHF. The part of the CDR3 DNA that was read is TGTGCCAGCAGCTTAGGGGGCGCTGACTCACCC.

Turning to this clone: The CDR3 goes on 3 residues after the read ends, and that part is filled in from the germline J gene. V usage is TRBV12-3 or TRBV12-4 and J usage is TRBJ1-2; 8 bases agree with TRBD1. Losses at the gene ends were 3 bases for V and 5 bases for J; bases not matched to a gene: 8. This CDR3 has 15 amino acids. CDR3 protein: CASSFFDRGPYGYTF. The sequenced part of the CDR3 DNA is TGTGCCAGCAGTTTTTTCGACAGGGGTCCTTATGGC.

In the case of this clone: The read stops 3 residues short of the end of the CDR3; the missing end is completed from the germline J gene. The rearrangement links TRBV5-1 to TRBJ2-7; D is unclear. CDR3 size: 13 residues. V was clipped by 2 bases and J by 0 bases, with 6 bases between them. CDR1 and CDR2 from the germline V gene are SGHRS and YFSETQ. The DNA read from the CDR3 is TGCGCCAGCAGCTTACCCAGCTCCTACGAG. This codes for CASSLPSSYE. The full CDR3 sequence reads CASSLPSSYEQYF. Full variable domain (missing parts from reference TRBV5-1 and TRBJ2-7): KAGVTQTPRYLIKTRGQQVTLSCSPISGHRSVSWYQQTPGQGLQFLFEYFSETQRNKGNFPGRFSGRQFSNSRSEMNVSTLELGDSALYLCASSLPSSYEQYFGPGTRLTVT.

With regard to this clone: The read gets to within 3 residues of the CDR3 end, and the germline J gene fills in the rest. This chain links TRBV19 with TRBJ1-1, with TRBD1 matching over 7 bases. Looked up from germline, CDR1 is LNHDA and CDR2 is SQIVND (reference sequence). V lost 5 bases to trimming and J lost 5 bases; unmatched junction nucleotides: 8. The CDR3 has 14 amino acids. The covered CDR3 bases are TGTGCCAGTAGTGTGACAGGGAGGGGGACTGAA. It is translated as CASSVTGRGTE. The whole CDR3 protein reads CASSVTGRGTEAFF.

Turning to this clone: The CDR3 end lies 3 residues beyond the end of the read and is filled in from the germline J gene. The chain is built from TRBV19 and TRBJ1-4; a possible D gene is TRBD1 (5 bases). V was shortened by 5 bases and J by 0 bases, with 13 bases between the two germline ends. This CDR3 has 16 amino acids. CDR1 and CDR2 from the germline V gene are LNHDA and SQIVND (reference sequence). CDR3 bases read: TGTGCCAGTAGTTCTCTTAGGGGCCCAACTAATGAAAAA. Translated, it gives CASSSLRGPTNEK. The full CDR3 is CASSSLRGPTNEKLFF.

Points on this clone: The DNA ends 3 residues before the CDR3 does, and the rest of the CDR3 is filled in from the germline J gene. The V call is TRBV9, the J call TRBJ2-7; D is perhaps TRBD1 or TRBD2 (9 bases each). Germline V gene lookup returns CDR1 SGDLS and CDR2 YYNGEE. This CDR3 region has 17 residues. V lost 3 bases and J lost 1, with 20 bases in between. The CDR3 bases that were read are TGTGCCAGCAGCGCAGGACAGGGGCTAGCGGGATCCTACGAG. It yields the protein CASSAGQGLAGSYE. The whole CDR3 protein reads CASSAGQGLAGSYEQYF. The variable domain in full, completed from reference TRBV9 and TRBJ2-7, reads DSGVTQTPKHLITATGQRVTLRCSPRSGDLSVYWYQQSLDQGLQFLIQYYNGEERAKGNILERFSAQQFPDLHSELNLSSLELGDSALYFCASSAGQGLAGSYEQYFGPGTRLTVT.

As concerns this clone: The missing CDR3 end, 3 residues past where the read stops, is filled in from the germline J gene. The V and J genes are TRBV18 and TRBJ1-4, with D unresolved. CDR1 is KGHSH and CDR2 is LQKENI in the germline V gene. The ends were cut back, 3 bases at V and 0 bases at J, with 11 bases in the middle. The CDR3 is made up of 16 amino acids. The part of the CDR3 DNA that was read is TGTGCCAGCTCACCGCGACCGACTTCAACTAATGAAAAA. This gives the protein CASSPRPTSTNEK. The whole CDR3 protein reads CASSPRPTSTNEKLFF.

The DNA read from the CDR3 is TGTGCCAGCAACCCGGGACTAGCACCCCAACGAGGGGCAGATACG. Protein: CASNPGLAPQRGADT. The CDR3 in full is CASNPGLAPQRGADTQYF. The chain couples TRBV7-8 to TRBJ2-3; TRBD2 aligns across 9 bases. The read ends 3 residues before the CDR3 terminus; that terminus is restored from the germline J gene. J was trimmed by 4 bases and V by 7 bases; bases with no gene match: 18. The germline gives CDR1 SGHVS, CDR2 FQNEAQ. The CDR3 runs to 18 residues. The full variable domain, completed using reference TRBV7-8 and TRBJ2-3, is GAGVSQSPRYKVAKRGQDVALRCDPISGHVSLFWYQQALGQGPEFLTYFQNEAQLDKSGLPSDRFFAERPEGSVSTLKIQRTQQEDSAVYLCASNPGLAPQRGADTQYFGPGTRLTVL.

As concerns this clone: The read ends 3 residues early relative to the CDR3; the germline J gene fills the gap. The genes are TRBV2 and TRBJ2-7; 9 bases agree with TRBD2. The CDR3 has 14 amino acids. Germline V gene lookup returns CDR1 SNHLY and CDR2 FYNNEI. With 10 bases clipped from V and 3 bases from J, the junction kept 10 bases outside the gene matches. The CDR3: CATRGGRAFYEQYF. CDR3 DNA (partial): TGTGCCACCAGAGGCGGGAGGGCCTTCTACGAG.

As to this clone: Read coverage stops 3 residues before the CDR3 terminus; the germline J gene supplies the remainder. The chain is built from TRBV19 and TRBJ2-3, with D perhaps given as TRBD1 or TRBD2 (5 bases each). Germline V gene data show CDR1 as LNHDA and CDR2 as SQIVND (reference sequence). The CDR3 is 16 amino acids. V was clipped by 7 bases and J by 1 base, with 18 bases between them. CDR3 in amino acids: CASKSGSTVGTDTQYF. The sequenced CDR3 bases are TGTGCCAGTAAGTCAGGGAGCACAGTGGGCACAGATACG.

On this clone itself: Read coverage stops 3 residues before the CDR3 terminus; the germline J gene supplies the remainder. The rearrangement joins TRBV12-3 or TRBV12-4 to TRBJ2-3, with unresolved D. The CDR3 sequence is 11 residues long. V dropped 3 bases and J dropped 8 bases, with 6 bases sitting between them. This CDR3 reads CASSFRGTQYF. The sequenced CDR3 bases are TGTGCCAGCAGTTTCCGAGGTACG.

In regard to this clone: The sequence runs out 3 residues before the end of the CDR3; the remainder is reconstructed from the germline J gene. V is TRBV20-1 and J is TRBJ2-7, with 10 bases fitting TRBD2. V dropped 1 base and J dropped 3; count of bases not matched to a gene: 9. Germline CDR1 DFQATT, CDR2 SNEGSKA (reference sequence). This CDR3 is 16 amino acids long. The covered CDR3 bases are TGCAGTGCTAGAGGAAGGCCTAGCGGGAGCCACTACGAG. Protein sequence: CSARGRPSGSHYE. Given in full, the CDR3 is CSARGRPSGSHYEQYF.

About this clone itself: The CDR3 end is not reached by the read, which stops 3 residues before it; the germline J gene fills it in. The V call is TRBV11-3, the J call TRBJ2-1, with 7 bases identical to TRBD2. Trimming removed 1 base from V and 7 bases from J; junction bases left unmatched: 1. Per the germline V gene, CDR1 is SGHNT and CDR2 is YENEEA. The CDR3 is 13 amino acids. Partial CDR3 DNA: TGTGCCAGCAGCTTAGGCGGGAGAAATGAG. Translated: CASSLGGRNE. The entire CDR3 protein reads CASSLGGRNEQFF.

Details on this clone: The read terminates 3 residues before the CDR3 end, so the remaining end is supplied by the germline J gene. This chain links TRBV2 with TRBJ2-6; D unresolved. The CDR3 is 16 amino acids. CDR1 is SNHLY and CDR2 is FYNNEI in the germline V gene. Between the trimmed V and J ends, which lost 6 bases and 0 bases, there was a span of 12 bases. The DNA read from the CDR3 is TGTGCCAGCAGCTACTCCACCCGCTCTGGGGCCAACGTC. Translated: CASSYSTRSGANV. The whole CDR3 protein reads CASSYSTRSGANVLTF.

Turning to this clone: Sequencing ends 3 residues short of the CDR3 end; the germline J gene provides the rest. The chain combines TRBV11-2 with TRBJ2-7; maybe TRBD1 (6 bases). Per germline, CDR1 SGHAT and CDR2 FQNNGV. V dropped 4 bases and J dropped 4 bases, with 14 bases sitting between them. The CDR3 has 14 amino acids. CDR3 DNA, as far as it was read: TGTGCCAGCAGCTCAGGACAGTTTAGGTACGAG. The encoded protein is CASSSGQFRYE. The full CDR3 sequence reads CASSSGQFRYEQYF.

This CDR3 reads CASSSPTGRGVKAFF. Incomplete CDR3 DNA: TGTGCCAGCAGCTCTCCCACAGGCCGCGGCGTGAAG. This rearrangement joins TRBV5-4 to TRBJ1-1, with D possibly being TRBD1 (5 bases). The read ends 3 residues early relative to the CDR3; the germline J gene fills the gap. The CDR3 is made up of 15 amino acids. Looked up from germline, CDR1 is SGHNT and CDR2 is YYREEE (reference sequence). Full variable domain (outside the CDR3, taken from reference TRBV5-4 and TRBJ1-1): ETGVTQSPTHLIKTRGQQVTLRCSSQSGHNTVSWYQQALGQGPQFIFQYYREEENGRGNFPPRFSGLQFPNYSSELNVNALELDDSALYLCASSSPTGRGVKAFFGQGTRLTVV.

The CDR3 region is CSASGQGPTSYEQYF. CDR3 DNA, as far as it was read: TGCAGTGCTTCAGGACAGGGACCGACCTCCTACGAG. The rearrangement links TRBV20-1 to TRBJ2-7; 8 nucleotides match TRBD1. The CDR3 end falls 3 residues outside the read, so it is completed with the germline J gene. The CDR3 sequence is 15 residues long. With 5 bases clipped from V and 0 bases from J, the junction kept 9 bases outside the gene matches. Germline V gives CDR1 DFQATT, CDR2 SNEGSKA (reference sequence).

In the case of this clone: Coverage ceases 3 residues before the CDR3 finishes, and the germline J gene fills in the end. The V and J genes are TRBV2 and TRBJ1-4; D unresolved. Germline V gene data show CDR1 as SNHLY and CDR2 as FYNNEI. V was trimmed by 4 bases and J by 7 bases, leaving 4 bases between them. The CDR3 extends over 11 amino acids. The CDR3 is CASSGSEKLFF. The CDR3 DNA, read in part, is TGTGCCAGCAGTGGTAGTGAAAAA.

As for this clone: The read halts 3 residues ahead of the CDR3 end, with the missing end drawn from the germline J gene. The chain is built from TRBV7-2 and TRBJ2-7; D unclear. The CDR3 sequence is 14 residues long. V dropped 3 bases and J dropped 4 bases, with 13 bases sitting between them. The germline CDR1 and CDR2 sequences are SGHTA and FQGNSA. CDR3 DNA, as far as it was read: TGTGCCAGCAGCTTTCCGTACGGTGATTACGAG. Translating it yields CASSFPYGDYE. The entire CDR3 sequence reads CASSFPYGDYEQYF.

The CDR3 protein is CASSFGGSSEAFF. CDR3 bases read: TGCGCCAGCAGCTTCGGGGGTTCAAGTGAA. V gene TRBV5-1 combines with J gene TRBJ1-1; perhaps TRBD1 as D (5 bases). The sequenced fragment ends 3 residues before the CDR3 boundary, so the rest is inferred from the germline J gene. The CDR3 is 13 residues long. Germline V gene sequence: CDR1 SGHRS, CDR2 YFSETQ. Trimming shortened V by 2 bases and J by 7 bases, and 12 bases separated the two germline ends.

About this clone itself: The read gets to within 3 residues of the CDR3 end, and the germline J gene fills in the rest. The genes are TRBV6-1 and TRBJ2-3; D unclear. The CDR3 sequence is 12 residues long. CDR1 MNHNS and CDR2 SASEGT come from the germline V gene. CDR3 sequence reads: CASSARSWTQYF. The CDR3 DNA, read in part, is TGTGCCAGCAGTGCCAGGTCATGGACG.

Note on this clone: The DNA ends 3 residues before the CDR3 does, and the rest of the CDR3 is filled in from the germline J gene. This chain links TRBV19 with TRBJ2-2; the D gene is possibly TRBD1 (5 bases). The germline V gene encodes CDR1 LNHDA and CDR2 SQIVND (reference sequence). This CDR3 is 14 amino acids long. Deletions cut 6 bases from V and 3 bases from J, with 11 bases between. The CDR3 protein is CASRSGQDTGELFF. CDR3 bases read: TGTGCCAGTAGGTCAGGACAAGACACCGGGGAG.

With respect to this clone: Read coverage stops 3 residues before the CDR3 terminus; the germline J gene supplies the remainder. The gene calls are TRBV5-4 and TRBJ2-1, with D maybe TRBD1 (6 bases). The CDR3 consists of 13 residues. V was pared by 4 bases and J by 8 bases, with 13 bases between. Germline assignment: CDR1 SGHNT and CDR2 YYREEE (reference sequence). The CDR3 sequence is CASSVDRIDEQFF. CDR3 DNA (partial): TGTGCCAGCAGCGTAGACAGGATTGATGAG.

CDR3 DNA (partial): TGCAGTGCTAGACTCCTAAGCGGCGGC. It codes for CSARLLSGG. The whole CDR3 sequence is CSARLLSGGYTF. The chain uses TRBV20-1 and TRBJ1-2; D unresolved. The read falls 3 residues short of the CDR3 end, and the missing part is taken from the germline J gene. Per germline, CDR1 DFQATT and CDR2 SNEGSKA (reference sequence). The CDR3 spans 12 residues.

Notes on this clone: The CDR3 end is not reached by the read, which stops 3 residues before it; the germline J gene fills it in. V usage is TRBV7-8 and J usage is TRBJ1-1; TRBD1 might be the D (5 bases). The V gene lost 1 base and the J gene lost 7 bases, with 16 bases spanning the gap. Germline V lookup: CDR1 SGHVS, CDR2 FQNEAQ. CDR3 length: 15 residues. The CDR3 bases that were read are TGTGCCAGCAGCTTAGGGGACTCCCGGGGGGGTGAA. Protein: CASSLGDSRGGE. The whole CDR3 sequence is CASSLGDSRGGEAFF.

About this clone: The read stops 3 residues short of the end of the CDR3; the missing end is completed from the germline J gene. V gene TRBV20-1 combines with J gene TRBJ2-3, with D perhaps TRBD2 (5 bases). Germline assignment: CDR1 DFQATT and CDR2 SNEGSKA (reference sequence). This CDR3 spans 15 amino acids. V was cut by 8 bases and J by 3 bases, with 21 bases left in between. The CDR3 region is CSSIRVEGRTDTQYF. CDR3 DNA (partial): TGCAGTTCCATCCGTGTAGAGGGTCGGACAGATACG.

Worth noting for this clone: Read sequence stops 3 residues before the CDR3 end, and the germline J gene provides the missing end. The chain recombines TRBV11-2 with TRBJ2-7; 7 bases align to TRBD2. Germline CDR1 is SGHAT and CDR2 is FQNNGV. The CDR3 runs 15 residues. The V gene end was trimmed by 0 bases and the J gene end by 2 bases; junction bases not matched to a gene: 4. The covered CDR3 bases are TGTGCCAGCAGCTTAGAGGCTAGCGGCGCCTACGAG. It specifies CASSLEASGAYE. The full CDR3 protein is CASSLEASGAYEQYF.

Concerning this clone: The observed sequence ends 3 residues before the CDR3 terminus, with the missing tail filled in from the germline J gene. This rearrangement joins TRBV10-3 to TRBJ2-7; 11 bases fit TRBD1. With V trimmed by 10 bases and J by 4 bases, 6 bases remained unmatched. There are 13 residues in the CDR3. Germline assignment: CDR1 ENHRY and CDR2 SYGVKD. CDR3 DNA (partial): TGTGCCACACGGACAGGGGGCAGATACGAG. Amino acids: CATRTGGRYE. The entire CDR3 reads CATRTGGRYEQYF.

On this clone: The read ends 3 residues before the CDR3 terminus; that terminus is restored from the germline J gene. V usage is TRBV19 and J usage is TRBJ1-6; weak D call: TRBD1 (6 bases). The V end was cut by 5 bases, the J end by 4 bases, with 12 bases between. The CDR3 consists of 15 residues. Germline V gene data show CDR1 as LNHDA and CDR2 as SQIVND (reference sequence). Partial CDR3 DNA: TGTGCCAGTAGTTGGGGGCAGCCATATAATTCACCC. Translating gives CASSWGQPYNSP. The whole CDR3 region reads CASSWGQPYNSPLHF.

Notes on this clone: The read finishes 3 residues shy of the CDR3 end, and the germline J gene is used to complete it. The chain combines TRBV30 with TRBJ1-6, with D perhaps TRBD1 (5 bases). The V end lost 4 bases, the J end lost 7 bases, and 11 bases lay between the germline ends. This CDR3 has 13 amino acids. Per the germline V gene, CDR1 is GTSNPN and CDR2 is SVGIG (reference sequence). The DNA read from the CDR3 is TGTGCCTGGACTCGACAGAAAAATTCACCC. This translates into CAWTRQKNSP. The whole CDR3 protein is CAWTRQKNSPLHF.